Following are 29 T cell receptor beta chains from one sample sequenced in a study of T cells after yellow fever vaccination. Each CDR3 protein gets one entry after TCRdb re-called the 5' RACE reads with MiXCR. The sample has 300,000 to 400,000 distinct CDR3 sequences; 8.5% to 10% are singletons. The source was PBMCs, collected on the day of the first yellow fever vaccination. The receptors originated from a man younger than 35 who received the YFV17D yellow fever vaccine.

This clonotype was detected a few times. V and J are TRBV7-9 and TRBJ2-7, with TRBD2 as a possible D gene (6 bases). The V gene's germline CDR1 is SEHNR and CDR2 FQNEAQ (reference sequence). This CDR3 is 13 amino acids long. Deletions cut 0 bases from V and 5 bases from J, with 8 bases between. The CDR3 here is CASSLAGGDEQYV. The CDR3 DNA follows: TGTGCCAGCAGCTTAGCGGGGGGTGACGAGCAGTACGTC.

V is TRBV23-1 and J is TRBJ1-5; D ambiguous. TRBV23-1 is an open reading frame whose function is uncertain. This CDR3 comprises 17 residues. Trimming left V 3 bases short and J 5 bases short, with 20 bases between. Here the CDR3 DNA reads TGCGCCAGCAGTCACCGGAGGTGGAGGGAGGTGCATCAGCCCCAGCATTTT. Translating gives CASSHRRWREVHQPQHF.

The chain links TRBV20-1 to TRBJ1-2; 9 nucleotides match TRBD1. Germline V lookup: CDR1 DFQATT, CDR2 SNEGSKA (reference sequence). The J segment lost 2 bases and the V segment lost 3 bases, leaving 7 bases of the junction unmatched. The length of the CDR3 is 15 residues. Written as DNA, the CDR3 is TGCAGTGCTAGCAACTCCGGACAGGGGAACTATGGCTACACCTTC. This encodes CSASNSGQGNYGYTF.

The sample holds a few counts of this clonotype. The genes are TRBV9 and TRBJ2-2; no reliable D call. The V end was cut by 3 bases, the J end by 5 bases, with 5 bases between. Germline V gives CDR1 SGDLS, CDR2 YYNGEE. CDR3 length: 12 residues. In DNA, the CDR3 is TGTGCCAGCAGCGACGGAACCGGGGAGCTGTTTTTT. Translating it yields CASSDGTGELFF.

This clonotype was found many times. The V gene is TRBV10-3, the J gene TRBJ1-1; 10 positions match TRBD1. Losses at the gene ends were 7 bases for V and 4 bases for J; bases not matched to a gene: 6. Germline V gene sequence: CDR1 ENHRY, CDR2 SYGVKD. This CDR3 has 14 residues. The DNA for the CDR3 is TGTGCCATCACCGAGGACAGGGGGGTCACTGAAGCTTTCTTT. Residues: CAITEDRGVTEAFF.

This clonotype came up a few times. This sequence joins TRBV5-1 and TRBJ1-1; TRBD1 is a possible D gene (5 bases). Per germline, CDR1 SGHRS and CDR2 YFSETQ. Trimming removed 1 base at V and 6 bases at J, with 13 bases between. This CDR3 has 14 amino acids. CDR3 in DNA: TGCGCCAGCAGCTTGTCCCAGGGTGTGCCTGAAGCTTTCTTT. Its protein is CASSLSQGVPEAFF.

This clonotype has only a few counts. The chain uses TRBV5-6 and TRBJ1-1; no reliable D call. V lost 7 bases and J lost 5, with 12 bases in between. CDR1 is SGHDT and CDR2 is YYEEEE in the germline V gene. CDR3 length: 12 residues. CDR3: CASLTMETEAFF. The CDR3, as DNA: TGTGCCAGCCTTACCATGGAGACTGAAGCTTTCTTT.

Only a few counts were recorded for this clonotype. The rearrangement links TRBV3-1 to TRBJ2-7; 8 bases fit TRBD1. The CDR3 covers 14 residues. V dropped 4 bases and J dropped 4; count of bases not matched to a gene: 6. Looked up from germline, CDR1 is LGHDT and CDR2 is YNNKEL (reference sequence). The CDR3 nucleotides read TGTGCCAGCAGCCGGACAGGGACCGGGTACGAGCAGTACTTC. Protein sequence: CASSRTGTGYEQYF.

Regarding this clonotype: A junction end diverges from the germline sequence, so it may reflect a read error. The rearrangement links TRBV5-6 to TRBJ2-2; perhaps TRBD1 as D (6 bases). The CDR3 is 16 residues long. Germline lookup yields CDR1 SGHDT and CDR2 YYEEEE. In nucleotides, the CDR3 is TGTGACAGCAGCTTGACAGGAGGCGTGAACACCGGGGAGCTGTTTTTT. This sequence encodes CDSSLTGGVNTGELFF.

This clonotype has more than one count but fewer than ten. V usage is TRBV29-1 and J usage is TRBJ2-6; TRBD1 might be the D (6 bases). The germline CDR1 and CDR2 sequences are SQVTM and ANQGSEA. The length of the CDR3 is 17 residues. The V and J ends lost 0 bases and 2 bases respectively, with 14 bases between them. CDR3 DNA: TGCAGCGTTGAAGAACAGGGCCCCAGACCTGGGGCCAACGTCCTGACTTTC. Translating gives CSVEEQGPRPGANVLTF.

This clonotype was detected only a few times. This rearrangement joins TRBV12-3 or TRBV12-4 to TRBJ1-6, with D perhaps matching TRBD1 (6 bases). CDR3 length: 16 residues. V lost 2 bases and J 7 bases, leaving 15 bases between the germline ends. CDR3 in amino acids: CASSLIRGGVNSPLHF. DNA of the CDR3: TGTGCCAGCAGTTTAATCAGGGGTGGTGTAAATTCACCCCTCCACTTT.

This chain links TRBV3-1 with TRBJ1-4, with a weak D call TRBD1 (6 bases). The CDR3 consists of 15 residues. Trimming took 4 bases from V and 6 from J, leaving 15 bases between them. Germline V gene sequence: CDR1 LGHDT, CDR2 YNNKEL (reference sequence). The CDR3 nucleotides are TGTGCCAGCAGCCGAGCGACAGGTGGAGATGAAAAACTGTTTTTT. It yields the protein CASSRATGGDEKLFF. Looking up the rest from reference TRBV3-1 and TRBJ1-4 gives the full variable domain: DTAVSQTPKYLVTQMGNDKSIKCEQNLGHDTMYWYKQDSKKFLKIMFSYNNKELIINETVPNRFSPKSPDKAHLNLHINSLELGDSAVYFCASSRATGGDEKLFFGSGTQLSVL.

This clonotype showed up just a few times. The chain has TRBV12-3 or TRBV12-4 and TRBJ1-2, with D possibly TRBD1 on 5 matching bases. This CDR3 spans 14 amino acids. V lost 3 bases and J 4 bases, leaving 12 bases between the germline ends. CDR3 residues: CASSLGARAYGYTF. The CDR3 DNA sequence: TGTGCCAGCAGTTTGGGAGCCAGGGCCTATGGCTACACCTTC.

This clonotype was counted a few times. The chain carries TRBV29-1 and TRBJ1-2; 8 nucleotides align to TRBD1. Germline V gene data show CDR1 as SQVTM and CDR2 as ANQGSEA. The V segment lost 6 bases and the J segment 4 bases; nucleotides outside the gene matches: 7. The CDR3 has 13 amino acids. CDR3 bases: TGCAGCGTCCGGACAGGGCTGGGCTATGGCTACACCTTC. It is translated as CSVRTGLGYGYTF.

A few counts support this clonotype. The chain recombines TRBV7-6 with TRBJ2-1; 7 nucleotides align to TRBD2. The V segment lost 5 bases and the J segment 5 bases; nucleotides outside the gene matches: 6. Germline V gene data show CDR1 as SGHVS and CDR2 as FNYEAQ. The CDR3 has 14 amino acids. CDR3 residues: CASSPSGAHNEQFF. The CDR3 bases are TGTGCCAGCAGCCCGAGCGGGGCCCACAATGAGCAGTTCTTC.

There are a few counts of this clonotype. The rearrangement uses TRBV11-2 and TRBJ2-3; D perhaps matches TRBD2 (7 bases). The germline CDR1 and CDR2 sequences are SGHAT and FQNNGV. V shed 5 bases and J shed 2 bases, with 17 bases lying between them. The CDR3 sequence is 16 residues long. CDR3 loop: CASSPRARGLTDTQYF. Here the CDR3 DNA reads TGTGCCAGCAGCCCCCGCGCGCGGGGGCTCACAGATACGCAGTATTTT.

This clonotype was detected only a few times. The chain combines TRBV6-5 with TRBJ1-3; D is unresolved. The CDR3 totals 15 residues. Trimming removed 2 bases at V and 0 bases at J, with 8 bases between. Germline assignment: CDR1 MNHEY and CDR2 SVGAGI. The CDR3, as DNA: TGTGCCAGCAGTTACGCGCAGCCCTCTGGAAACACCATATATTTT. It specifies CASSYAQPSGNTIYF.

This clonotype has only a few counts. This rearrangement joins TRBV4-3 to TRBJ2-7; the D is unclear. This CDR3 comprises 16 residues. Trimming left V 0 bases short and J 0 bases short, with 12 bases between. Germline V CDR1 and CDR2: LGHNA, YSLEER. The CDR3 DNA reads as TGCGCCAGCAGCCAAGATCTTAGCTCAAGCTCCTACGAGCAGTACTTC. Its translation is CASSQDLSSSSYEQYF.

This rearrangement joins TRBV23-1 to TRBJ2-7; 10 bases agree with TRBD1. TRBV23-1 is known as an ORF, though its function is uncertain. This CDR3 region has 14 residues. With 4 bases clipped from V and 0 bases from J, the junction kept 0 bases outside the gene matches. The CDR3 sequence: CASSRQGASYEQYV. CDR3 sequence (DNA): TGCGCCAGCAGTCGACAGGGGGCCTCCTACGAGCAGTACGTC.

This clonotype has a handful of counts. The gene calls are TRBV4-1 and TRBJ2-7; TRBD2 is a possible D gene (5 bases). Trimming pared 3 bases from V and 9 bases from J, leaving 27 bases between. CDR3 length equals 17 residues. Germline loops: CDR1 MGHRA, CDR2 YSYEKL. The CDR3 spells CASSHPPLRSSSEGQYV. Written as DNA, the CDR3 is TGCGCCAGCAGCCACCCACCCCTTCGGTCCTCCTCAGAGGGGCAGTACGTC.

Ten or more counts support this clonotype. The CDR3 protein is CASSLDLDGHSYEQYF. The CDR3 DNA reads as TGTGCCAGCAGCTTGGATTTGGACGGACACTCCTACGAGCAGTACTTC. The J gene is TRBJ2-7, the V gene TRBV5-6; tentative D call: TRBD1 (5 bases). This CDR3 contains 16 residues. CDR1 SGHDT and CDR2 YYEEEE come from the germline V gene. V gave up 0 bases and J gave up 0 bases, with 13 bases separating them. Full variable domain (outside the CDR3, taken from reference TRBV5-6 and TRBJ2-7): DAGVTQSPTHLIKTRGQQVTLRCSPKSGHDTVSWYQQALGQGPQFIFQYYEEEERQRGNFPDRFSGHQFPNYSSELNVNALLLGDSALYLCASSLDLDGHSYEQYFGPGTRLTVT.

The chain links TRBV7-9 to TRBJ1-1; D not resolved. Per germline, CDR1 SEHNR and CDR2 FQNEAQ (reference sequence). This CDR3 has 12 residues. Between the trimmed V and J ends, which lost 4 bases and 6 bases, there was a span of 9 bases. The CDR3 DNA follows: TGTGCCAGCAGCTCCACGGTCGCTGAAGCTTTCTTT. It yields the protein CASSSTVAEAFF. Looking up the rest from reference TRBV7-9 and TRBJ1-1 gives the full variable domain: DTGVSQNPRHKITKRGQNVTFRCDPISEHNRLYWYRQTLGQGPEFLTYFQNEAQLEKSRLLSDRFSAERPKGSFSTLEIQRTEQGDSAMYLCASSSTVAEAFFGQGTRLTVV.

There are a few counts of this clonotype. The CDR3 nucleotides read TGTGCCAGCAGCTTAGTAAGAGGGGGCCTCTTGGCTTTCTTT. Residues: CASSLVRGGLLAFF. The chain recombines TRBV7-2 with TRBJ1-1; 7 nucleotides agree with TRBD1. Germline CDR1 and CDR2: SGHTA and FQGNSA. The CDR3 has 14 amino acids. Germline trimming cut 1 base from V and 11 bases from J; bases unmatched to any gene: 10.

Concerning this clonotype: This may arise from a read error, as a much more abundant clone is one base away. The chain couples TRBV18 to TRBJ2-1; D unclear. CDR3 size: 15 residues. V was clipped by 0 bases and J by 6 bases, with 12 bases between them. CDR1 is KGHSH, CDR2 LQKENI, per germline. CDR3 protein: CASSPPDGNCNEQFF. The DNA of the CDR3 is TGTGCCAGCTCACCACCCGACGGAAACTGCAATGAGCAGTTCTTC.

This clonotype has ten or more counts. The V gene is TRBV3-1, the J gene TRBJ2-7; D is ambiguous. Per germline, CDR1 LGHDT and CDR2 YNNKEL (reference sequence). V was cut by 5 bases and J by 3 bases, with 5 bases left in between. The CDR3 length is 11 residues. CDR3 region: CASSSHYEQYF. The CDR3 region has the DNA TGTGCCAGCAGCTCTCACTACGAGCAGTACTTC.

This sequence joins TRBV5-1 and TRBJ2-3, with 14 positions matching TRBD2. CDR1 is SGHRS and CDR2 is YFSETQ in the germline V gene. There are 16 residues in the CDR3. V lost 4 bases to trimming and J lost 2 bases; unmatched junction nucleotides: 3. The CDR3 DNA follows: TGCGCCAGCAGCGCGGGACTAGCGGGGGTCACAGATACGCAGTATTTT. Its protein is CASSAGLAGVTDTQYF.

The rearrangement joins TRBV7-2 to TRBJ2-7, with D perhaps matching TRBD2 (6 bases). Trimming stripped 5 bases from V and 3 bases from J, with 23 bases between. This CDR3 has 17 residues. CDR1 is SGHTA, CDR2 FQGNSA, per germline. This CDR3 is CASSPSPWRAYGYEQYF. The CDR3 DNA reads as TGTGCCAGCAGCCCTTCACCTTGGAGGGCCTATGGCTACGAGCAGTACTTC.

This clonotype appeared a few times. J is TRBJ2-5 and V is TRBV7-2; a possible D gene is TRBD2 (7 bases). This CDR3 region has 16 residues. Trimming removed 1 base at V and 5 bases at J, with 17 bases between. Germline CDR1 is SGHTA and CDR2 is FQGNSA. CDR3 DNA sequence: TGTGCCAGCAGCTTAGGATGGTCGGGGGGCGGGGAGACCCAGTACTTC. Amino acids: CASSLGWSGGGETQYF.

The CDR3 sequence is CASSQDRAEKLFF. The CDR3 DNA follows: TGCGCCAGCAGCCAAGATAGGGCCGAAAAACTGTTTTTT. The chain recombines TRBV4-3 with TRBJ1-4; D gene uncertain. The V and J ends lost 0 bases and 8 bases respectively, with 7 bases between them. The CDR3 spans 13 residues. Germline values: CDR1 LGHNA, CDR2 YSLEER.